The clone carrying this T cell receptor (beta chain) was seen many times. TCRdb re-derived calls from the RT-PCR reads in MiXCR, one entry per CDR3 protein. This sample has 650,000 to 800,000 distinct CDR3 sequences, with 13% to 15% found just once. The germline V and J ends were trimmed by 1 base and 9 bases, with 9 bases remaining between them. This CDR3 comprises 12 residues. Germline loops: CDR1 SGHDT, CDR2 YYEEEE. The source material was memory CD4+ T cells from blood. The genes are TRBV5-6 and TRBJ2-3; no clear D gene. This receptor was obtained from a female donor in good health, serving as a healthy control. As DNA, the CDR3 is TGTGCCAGCAGCTTGTCAGTGGTGACGCAGTATTTT. Its translation is CASSLSVVTQYF.